The source of this T cell receptor beta chain is a study of blood T cells in healthy people across ages. Per germline, CDR1 SNHLY and CDR2 FYNNEI. The CDR3 covers 14 residues. This clonotype was counted a few times. Its antigen remains unknown. Compared with germline, one end of the junction differs, possibly owing to a read error. Study-wide points: Strong correlation linked observed beta diversity and percent naive T cells.

The authors ran a second PCR of 7 to 11 cycles using a sample-barcoded 5' primer and a J-beta primer mix. TCRdb reprocessed the 5' RACE reads with MiXCR, giving one entry per CDR3 protein. This sample has more than 750,000 distinct CDR3 sequences; about 27% occur once, and the top ten carry around 9.6%. These records were also assigned to another study, of T cells of mothers and their children.

This clonotype originated in a woman between 40 and 50 years old in good health. V gene TRBV2 combines with J gene TRBJ1-1; possibly TRBD1 for D (5 bases). Sequencing input: blood. The CDR3 sequence is CASSQADTNTEAFF. As DNA, the CDR3 is TGTGCCAGCAGTCAAGCGGACACGAACACTGAAGCTTTCTTT. Drawing the rest from reference TRBV2 and TRBJ1-1, the complete variable domain is EPEVTQTPSHQVTQMGQEVILRCVPISNHLYFYWYRQILGQKVEFLVSFYNNEISEKSEIFDDQFSVERPDGSNFTLKIRSTKLEDSAMYFCASSQADTNTEAFFGQGTRLTVV.